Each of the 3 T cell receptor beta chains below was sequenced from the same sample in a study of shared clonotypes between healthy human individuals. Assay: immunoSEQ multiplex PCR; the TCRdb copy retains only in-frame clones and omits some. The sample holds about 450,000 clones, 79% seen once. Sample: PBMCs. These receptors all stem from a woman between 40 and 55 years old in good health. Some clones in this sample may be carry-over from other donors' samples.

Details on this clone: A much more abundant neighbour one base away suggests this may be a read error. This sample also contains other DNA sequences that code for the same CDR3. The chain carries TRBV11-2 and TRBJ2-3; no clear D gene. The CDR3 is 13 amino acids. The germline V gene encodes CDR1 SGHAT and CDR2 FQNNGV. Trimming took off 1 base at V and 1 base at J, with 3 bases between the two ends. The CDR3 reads CASSLGGTDTQYF. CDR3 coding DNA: TGTGCCAGCAGCTTAGGGGGCACAGATACGCAGTATTTT.

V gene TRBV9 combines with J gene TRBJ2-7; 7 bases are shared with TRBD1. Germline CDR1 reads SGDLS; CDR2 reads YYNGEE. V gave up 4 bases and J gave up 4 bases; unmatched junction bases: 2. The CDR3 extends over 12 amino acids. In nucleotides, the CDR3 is TGTGCCAGCAGCTCGACAGGGTACGAGCAGTACTTC. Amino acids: CASSSTGYEQYF.

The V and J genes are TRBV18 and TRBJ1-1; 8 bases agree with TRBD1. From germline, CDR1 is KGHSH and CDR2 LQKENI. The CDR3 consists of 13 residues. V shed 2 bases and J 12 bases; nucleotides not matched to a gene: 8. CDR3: CASSPSAGGRPFF. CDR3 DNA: TGTGCCAGCTCACCATCGGCAGGGGGCAGGCCTTTCTTT.